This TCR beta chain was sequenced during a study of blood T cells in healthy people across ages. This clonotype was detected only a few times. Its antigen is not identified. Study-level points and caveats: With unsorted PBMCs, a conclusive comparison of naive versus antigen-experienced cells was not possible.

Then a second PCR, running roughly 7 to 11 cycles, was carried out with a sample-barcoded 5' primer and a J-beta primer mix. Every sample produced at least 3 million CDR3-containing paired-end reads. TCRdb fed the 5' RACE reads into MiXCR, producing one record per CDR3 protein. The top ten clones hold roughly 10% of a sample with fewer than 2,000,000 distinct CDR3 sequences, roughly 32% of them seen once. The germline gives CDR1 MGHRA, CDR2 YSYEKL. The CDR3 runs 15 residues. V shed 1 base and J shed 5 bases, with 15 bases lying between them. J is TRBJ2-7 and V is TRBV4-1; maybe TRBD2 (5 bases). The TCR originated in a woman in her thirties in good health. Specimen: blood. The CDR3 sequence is CASSQAGNGVNEQYF. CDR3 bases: TGCGCCAGCAGCCAAGCCGGGAACGGAGTTAACGAGCAGTACTTC.